The 9 T cell receptor beta chains below were found in one sample sequenced in a study of shared clonotypes between healthy human individuals. TCRdb's copy holds only in-frame clones and misses some; the assay was immunoSEQ multiplex PCR. The sample shows about 230,000 clones, 50% to 80% of them seen only once. Sequenced material: memory CD4+ T cells sorted from blood. Documented subset: CD45RA-negative fraction. The receptors were gathered from a young man in good health.

The chain joins TRBV5-5 to TRBJ2-7; 7 bases align to TRBD2. Trimming took 1 base from V and 1 from J; bases not matched to a gene: 5. The CDR3 totals 15 residues. Germline V gene data show CDR1 as SGHKS and CDR2 as YYEKEE (reference sequence). In DNA form, the CDR3 reads TGTGCCAGCAGCTTGAGCGCGGGAGTGTCCTACGAGCAGTACTTC. Its translation: CASSLSAGVSYEQYF.

Comments on this clone: With only one base between it and a far larger clone, this is likely a read error. The chain recombines TRBV27 with TRBJ1-2; D ambiguous. Germline CDR1 and CDR2: MNHEY and SMNVEV (reference sequence). The CDR3 extends over 12 amino acids. CDR3 coding DNA: TGTGTCAGCAGATCGGCATCCTATGGCTACACCTTC. This translates into CVSRSASYGYTF.

The V and J genes are TRBV28 and TRBJ2-7; D not resolved. Germline CDR1 MDHEN, CDR2 SYDVKM. The V end was cut by 4 bases, the J end by 4 bases, with 8 bases between. This CDR3 is 12 amino acids long. CDR3 region: CASSSDGYEQYF. CDR3 bases: TGTGCCAGCAGTTCTGACGGTTACGAGCAGTACTTC.

A single count supports this clone. The chain has TRBV11-2 and TRBJ2-5; 9 nucleotides agree with TRBD2. This CDR3 has 15 amino acids. V lost 1 base, J lost 5 bases, and 5 bases stayed unmatched. Per germline, CDR1 SGHAT and CDR2 FQNNGV. CDR3 sequence (DNA): TGTGCCAGCAGCTTAGGCGGGAGGGCCCGGGAGACCCAGTACTTC. It codes for CASSLGGRARETQYF.

This clone has only one observation. The CDR3 sequence: CAPRQGAYEQYF. The CDR3 bases are TGTGCCCCGCGACAGGGGGCCTACGAGCAGTACTTC. J is TRBJ2-7 and V is TRBV7-5; the D segment call TRBD1 is taken from the table without a DNA check. TRBV7-5 is marked as a pseudogene. The CDR3 covers 12 residues.

V usage is TRBV7-2 and J usage is TRBJ2-7, with 7 bases identical to TRBD2. The ends lost 0 bases at V and 0 bases at J; junction bases unmatched: 11. The CDR3 runs to 18 residues. Germline V lookup: CDR1 SGHTA, CDR2 FQGNSA. The CDR3 is CASSLALSGSGFSYEQYF. The CDR3 DNA follows: TGTGCCAGCAGCTTAGCGCTAAGTGGTAGCGGGTTCTCCTACGAGCAGTACTTC.

This clone was seen a few times. The J gene is TRBJ2-1, the V gene TRBV6-6, with 11 bases aligning to TRBD1. The germline V gene has CDR1 MNHNY and CDR2 SVGAGI (reference sequence). The CDR3 loop spans 15 amino acids. V was clipped by 6 bases and J by 8 bases; unmatched bases: 9. CDR3 bases: TGTGCCAGCAGACCACTCAGGACAGGGGGCCATGAGCAGTTCTTC. Residues: CASRPLRTGGHEQFF.

This chain connects TRBV25-1 to TRBJ1-3; no clear D gene. CDR3 length: 12 residues. V was shortened by 0 bases and J by 8 bases, with 5 bases between the two germline ends. Germline lookup yields CDR1 MGHDK and CDR2 SYGVNS. The DNA for the CDR3 is TGTGCCAGCAGTGAATATGGGGACACCATATATTTT. Translating gives CASSEYGDTIYF.

The gene calls are TRBV14 and TRBJ2-5; tentative D call: TRBD2 (6 bases). Germline CDR1 reads SGHDN; CDR2 reads FVKESK. The CDR3 is 19 residues long. Trimming took 4 bases from V and 1 from J, leaving 25 bases between them. The CDR3 DNA reads as TGTGCCAGCAGCCTAGGGGCAGGGAAGCGGGCACGGGGCCAAGAGACCCAGTACTTC. Amino acid sequence: CASSLGAGKRARGQETQYF.